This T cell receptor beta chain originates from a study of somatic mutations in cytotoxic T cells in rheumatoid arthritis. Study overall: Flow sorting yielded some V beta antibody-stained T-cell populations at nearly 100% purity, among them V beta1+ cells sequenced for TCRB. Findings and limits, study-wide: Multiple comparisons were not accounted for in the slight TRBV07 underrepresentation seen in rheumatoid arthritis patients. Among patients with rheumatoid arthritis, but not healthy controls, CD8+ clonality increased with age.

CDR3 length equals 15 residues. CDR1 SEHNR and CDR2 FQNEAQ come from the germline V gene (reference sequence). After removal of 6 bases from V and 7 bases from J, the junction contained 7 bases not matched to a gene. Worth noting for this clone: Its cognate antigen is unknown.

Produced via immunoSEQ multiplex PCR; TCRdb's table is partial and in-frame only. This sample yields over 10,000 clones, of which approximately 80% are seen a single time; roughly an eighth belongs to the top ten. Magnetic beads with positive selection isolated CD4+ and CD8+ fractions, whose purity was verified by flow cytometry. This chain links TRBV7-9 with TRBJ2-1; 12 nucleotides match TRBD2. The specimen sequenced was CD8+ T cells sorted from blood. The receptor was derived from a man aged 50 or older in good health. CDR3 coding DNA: TGTGCCAGCAGATACCTAGCGGGAGGGCCGAATGAGCAGTTCTTC. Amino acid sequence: CASRYLAGGPNEQFF. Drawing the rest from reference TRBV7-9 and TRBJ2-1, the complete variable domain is DTGVSQNPRHKITKRGQNVTFRCDPISEHNRLYWYRQTLGQGPEFLTYFQNEAQLEKSRLLSDRFSAERPKGSFSTLEIQRTEQGDSAMYLCASRYLAGGPNEQFFGPGTRLTVL.